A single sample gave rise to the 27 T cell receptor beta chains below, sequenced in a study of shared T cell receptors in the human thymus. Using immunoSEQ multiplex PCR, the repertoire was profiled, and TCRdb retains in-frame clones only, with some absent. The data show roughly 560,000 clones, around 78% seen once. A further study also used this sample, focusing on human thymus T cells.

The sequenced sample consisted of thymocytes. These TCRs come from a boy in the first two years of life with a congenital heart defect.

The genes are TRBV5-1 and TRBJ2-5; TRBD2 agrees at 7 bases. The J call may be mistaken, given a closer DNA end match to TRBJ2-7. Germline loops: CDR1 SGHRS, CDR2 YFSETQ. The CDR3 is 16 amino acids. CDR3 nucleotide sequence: TGCGCCAGCAGCCCCCCGTTACGGGAGGAATGCTACGAGCAGTACTTC. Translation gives CASSPPLREECYEQYF.

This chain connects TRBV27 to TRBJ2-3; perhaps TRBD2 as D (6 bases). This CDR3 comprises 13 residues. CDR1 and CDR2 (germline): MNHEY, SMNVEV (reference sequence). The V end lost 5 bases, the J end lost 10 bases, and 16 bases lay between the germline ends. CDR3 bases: TGTGCCAGCAGTCCCCGATGGTCGGGAGCGCAGTATTTT. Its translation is CASSPRWSGAQYF.

The CDR3 DNA is TGCGCCAGCAGCCAAGTCTGGCTAGCGGGAGCCGGGGAAGAGACCCAGTACTTC. It is translated as CASSQVWLAGAGEETQYF. The chain employs TRBV4-3 and TRBJ2-5, with 10 bases identical to TRBD2. The CDR3 contains 18 residues. Trimming cost V 1 base and J 3 bases; bases outside gene matches: 11. Germline-derived CDR1 and CDR2 are LGHNA and YSLEER.

CDR3: CASSPNYGYTF. Written as DNA, the CDR3 is TGTGCCAGTAGCCCGAACTATGGCTACACCTTC. The chain links TRBV19 to TRBJ1-2; D remains unclear. This CDR3 is built from 11 residues. V dropped 6 bases and J dropped 2 bases, with 4 bases sitting between them. Germline CDR1 LNHDA, CDR2 SQIVND (reference sequence). The variable domain in full, completed from reference TRBV19 and TRBJ1-2, reads DGGITQSPKYLFRKEGQNVTLSCEQNLNHDAMYWYRQDPGQGLRLIYYSQIVNDFQKGDIAEGYSVSREKKESFPLTVTSAQKNPTAFYLCASSPNYGYTFGSGTRLTVV.

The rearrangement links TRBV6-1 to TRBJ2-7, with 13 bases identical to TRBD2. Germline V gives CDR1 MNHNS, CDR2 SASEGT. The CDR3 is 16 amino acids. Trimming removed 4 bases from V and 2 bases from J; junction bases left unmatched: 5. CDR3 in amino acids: CASSASGLAGAYEQYF. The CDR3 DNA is TGTGCCAGCAGTGCTAGTGGACTAGCGGGAGCCTACGAGCAGTACTTC.

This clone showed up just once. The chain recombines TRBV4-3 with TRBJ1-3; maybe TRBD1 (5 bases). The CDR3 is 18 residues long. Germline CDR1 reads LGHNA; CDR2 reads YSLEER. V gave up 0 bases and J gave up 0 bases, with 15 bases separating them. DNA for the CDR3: TGCGCCAGCAGCCAAGATGTGGGGCAGCCTCCCTCTGGAAACACCATATATTTT. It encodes CASSQDVGQPPSGNTIYF.

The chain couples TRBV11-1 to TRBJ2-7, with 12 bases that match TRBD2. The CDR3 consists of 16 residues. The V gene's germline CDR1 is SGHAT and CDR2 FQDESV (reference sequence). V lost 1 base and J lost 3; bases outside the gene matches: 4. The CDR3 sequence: CASSLVETSGSYEQYF. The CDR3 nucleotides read TGTGCCAGCAGCTTAGTTGAGACTAGCGGGAGCTACGAGCAGTACTTC.

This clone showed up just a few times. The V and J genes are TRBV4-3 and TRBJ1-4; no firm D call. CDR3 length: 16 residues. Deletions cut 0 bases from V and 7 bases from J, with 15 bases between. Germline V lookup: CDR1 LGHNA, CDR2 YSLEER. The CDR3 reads CASSQDVAGMAEKLFF. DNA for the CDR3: TGCGCCAGCAGCCAAGATGTGGCAGGTATGGCTGAAAAACTGTTTTTT.

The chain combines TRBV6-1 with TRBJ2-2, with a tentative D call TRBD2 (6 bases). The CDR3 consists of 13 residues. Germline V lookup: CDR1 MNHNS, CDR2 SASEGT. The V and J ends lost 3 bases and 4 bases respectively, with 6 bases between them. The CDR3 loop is CASSEGGTGELFF. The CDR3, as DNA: TGTGCCAGCAGTGAGGGGGGCACCGGGGAGCTGTTTTTT.

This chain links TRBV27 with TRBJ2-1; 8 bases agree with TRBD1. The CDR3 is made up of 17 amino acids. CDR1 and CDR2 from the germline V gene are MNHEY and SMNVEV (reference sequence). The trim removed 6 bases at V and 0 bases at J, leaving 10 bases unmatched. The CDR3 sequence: CASSPRQGSSSYNEQFF. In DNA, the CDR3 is TGTGCCAGCAGCCCCCGACAGGGGTCTTCCTCCTACAATGAGCAGTTCTTC.

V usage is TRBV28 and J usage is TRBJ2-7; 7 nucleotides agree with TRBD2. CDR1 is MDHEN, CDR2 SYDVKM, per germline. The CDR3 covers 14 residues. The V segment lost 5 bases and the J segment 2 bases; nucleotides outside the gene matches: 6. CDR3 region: CASSPGGWAYEQYF. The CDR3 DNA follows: TGTGCCAGCAGTCCGGGAGGTTGGGCCTACGAGCAGTACTTC.

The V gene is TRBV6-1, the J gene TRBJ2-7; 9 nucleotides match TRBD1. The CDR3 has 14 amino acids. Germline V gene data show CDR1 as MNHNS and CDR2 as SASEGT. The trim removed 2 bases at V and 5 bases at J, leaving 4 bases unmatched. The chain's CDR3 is CASSERDRDDEQYF. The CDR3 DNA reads TGTGCCAGCAGTGAAAGGGACAGGGACGACGAGCAGTACTTC.

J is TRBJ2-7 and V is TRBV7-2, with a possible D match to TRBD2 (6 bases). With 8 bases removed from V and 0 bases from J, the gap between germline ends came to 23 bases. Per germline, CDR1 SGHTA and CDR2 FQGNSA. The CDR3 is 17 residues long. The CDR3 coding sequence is TGTGCCAGCCACCCGGGGGATAGCGAAAGGAGCTCCTACGAGCAGTACTTC. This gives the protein CASHPGDSERSSYEQYF.

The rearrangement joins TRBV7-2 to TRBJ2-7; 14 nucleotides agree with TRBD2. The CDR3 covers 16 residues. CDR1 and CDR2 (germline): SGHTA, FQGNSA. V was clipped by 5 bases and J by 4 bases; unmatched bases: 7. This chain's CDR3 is CASSLTGTSGSYEQYF. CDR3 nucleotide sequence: TGTGCCAGCAGCCTTACCGGGACTAGCGGGAGTTACGAGCAGTACTTC.

CDR3 DNA sequence: TGTGCCAGCACCCCCCTCCAGGGCATGAACACTGAAGCTTTCTTT. Translation: CASTPLQGMNTEAFF. The V gene is TRBV7-2, the J gene TRBJ1-1; maybe TRBD1 (5 bases). Looked up from germline, CDR1 is SGHTA and CDR2 is FQGNSA. The V end lost 7 bases, the J end lost 0 bases, and 15 bases lay between the germline ends. The CDR3 extends over 15 amino acids.

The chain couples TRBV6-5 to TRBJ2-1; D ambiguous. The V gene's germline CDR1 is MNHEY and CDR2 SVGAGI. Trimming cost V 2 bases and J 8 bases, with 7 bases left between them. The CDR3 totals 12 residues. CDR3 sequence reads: CASSYPRDEQFF. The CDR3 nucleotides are TGTGCCAGCAGTTACCCGAGAGATGAGCAGTTCTTC.

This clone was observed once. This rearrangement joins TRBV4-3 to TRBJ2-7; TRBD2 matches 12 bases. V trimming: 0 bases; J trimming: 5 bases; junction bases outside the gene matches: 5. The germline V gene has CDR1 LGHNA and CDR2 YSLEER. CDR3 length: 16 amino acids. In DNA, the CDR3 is TGCGCCAGCAGCCAAGATAGGACTAGCGGGATGGACGAGCAGTACTTC. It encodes CASSQDRTSGMDEQYF.

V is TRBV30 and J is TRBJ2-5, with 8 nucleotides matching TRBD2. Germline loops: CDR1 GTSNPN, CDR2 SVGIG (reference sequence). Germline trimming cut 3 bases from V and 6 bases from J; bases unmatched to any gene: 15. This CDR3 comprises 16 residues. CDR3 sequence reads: CAWSPPKAGVGKTQYF. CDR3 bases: TGTGCCTGGAGCCCCCCCAAAGCGGGAGTGGGGAAGACCCAGTACTTC.

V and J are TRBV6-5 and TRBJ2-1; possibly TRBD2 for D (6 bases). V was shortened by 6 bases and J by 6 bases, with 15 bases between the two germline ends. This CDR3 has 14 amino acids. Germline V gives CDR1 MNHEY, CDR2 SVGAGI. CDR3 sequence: CASSTGLLINEQFF. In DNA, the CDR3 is TGTGCCAGCAGCACCGGACTACTGATCAATGAGCAGTTCTTC.

As DNA, the CDR3 is TGTGCCAGCAGTTACGGGGACATACCTAACTATGGCTACACCTTC. This codes for CASSYGDIPNYGYTF. V is TRBV6-6 and J is TRBJ1-2, with D perhaps TRBD1 (6 bases). The CDR3 is 15 residues long. Trimming took off 2 bases at V and 0 bases at J, with 10 bases between the two ends. From germline, CDR1 is MNHNY and CDR2 SVGAGI (reference sequence).

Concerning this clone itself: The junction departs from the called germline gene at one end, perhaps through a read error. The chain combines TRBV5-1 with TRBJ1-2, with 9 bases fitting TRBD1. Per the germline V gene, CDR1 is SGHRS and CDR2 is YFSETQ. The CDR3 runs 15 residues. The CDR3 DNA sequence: TGCGCCAGCAGCCCGGTGGGACAGGGTGGCTATGGCTACCCCTTC. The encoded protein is CASSPVGQGGYGYPF. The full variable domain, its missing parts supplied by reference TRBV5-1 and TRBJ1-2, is KAGVTQTPRYLIKTRGQQVTLSCSPISGHRSVSWYQQTPGQGLQFLFEYFSETQRNKGNFPGRFSGRQFSNSRSEMNVSTLELGDSALYLCASSPVGQGGYGYPFGSGTRLTVV.

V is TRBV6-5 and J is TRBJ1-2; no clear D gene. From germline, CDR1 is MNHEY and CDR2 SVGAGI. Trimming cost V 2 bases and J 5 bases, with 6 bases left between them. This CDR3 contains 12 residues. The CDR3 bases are TGTGCCAGCAGTTACCCCCCGTATGGCTACACCTTC. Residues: CASSYPPYGYTF.

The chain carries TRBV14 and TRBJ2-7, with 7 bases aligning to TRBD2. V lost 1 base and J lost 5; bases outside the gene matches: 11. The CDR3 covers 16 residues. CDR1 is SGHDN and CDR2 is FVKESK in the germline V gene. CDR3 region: CASSQGLRRECDEQYF. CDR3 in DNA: TGTGCCAGCAGCCAAGGTCTCCGGCGGGAGTGCGACGAGCAGTACTTC.

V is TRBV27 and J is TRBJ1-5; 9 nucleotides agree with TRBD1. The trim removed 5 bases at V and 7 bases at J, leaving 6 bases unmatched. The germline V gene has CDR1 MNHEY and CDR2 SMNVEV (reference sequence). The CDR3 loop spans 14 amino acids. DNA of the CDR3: TGTGCCAGCAGTGTGGACAGGGGAAGGCAGCCCCAGCATTTT. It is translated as CASSVDRGRQPQHF.

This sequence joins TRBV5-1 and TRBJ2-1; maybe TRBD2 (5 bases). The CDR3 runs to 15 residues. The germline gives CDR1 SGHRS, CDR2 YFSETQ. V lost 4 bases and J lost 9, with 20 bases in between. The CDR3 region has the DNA TGCGCCAGCAGCCCCGAGTATATAAGCGGCCCTGAGCAGTTCTTC. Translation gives CASSPEYISGPEQFF. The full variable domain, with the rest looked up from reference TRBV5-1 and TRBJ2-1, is KAGVTQTPRYLIKTRGQQVTLSCSPISGHRSVSWYQQTPGQGLQFLFEYFSETQRNKGNFPGRFSGRQFSNSRSEMNVSTLELGDSALYLCASSPEYISGPEQFFGPGTRLTVL.

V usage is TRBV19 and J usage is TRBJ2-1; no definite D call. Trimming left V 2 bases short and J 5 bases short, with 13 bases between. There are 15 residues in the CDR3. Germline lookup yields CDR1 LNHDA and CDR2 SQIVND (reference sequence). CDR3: CASSIMTRWNNEQFF. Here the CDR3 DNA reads TGTGCCAGTAGTATAATGACAAGGTGGAACAATGAGCAGTTCTTC.

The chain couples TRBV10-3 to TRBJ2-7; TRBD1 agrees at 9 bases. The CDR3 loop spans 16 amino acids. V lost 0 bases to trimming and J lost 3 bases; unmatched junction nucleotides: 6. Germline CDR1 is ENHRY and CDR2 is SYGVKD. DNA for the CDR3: TGTGCCATCAGTGAGTCCGGGGGGACAGGGCGCTACGAGCAGTACTTC. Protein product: CAISESGGTGRYEQYF.